The T cell receptor beta chain described here comes from a study of cytomegalovirus exposure and HLA in healthy donors. Primers: 60 Vbeta forward and 13 Jbeta reverse. TCRdb's table, derived via immunoSEQ multiplex PCR, lists solely in-frame clones and lacks some. This table holds roughly 100,000 clones, roughly 70% found once. CDR3 length equals 15 residues. The V and J ends lost 4 bases and 4 bases, in that order; junction bases with no gene match: 6. Germline V lookup: CDR1 SGHTA, CDR2 FQGTGA. The chain combines TRBV7-3 with TRBJ2-1; 8 bases align to TRBD2. The clonotype was recovered from a woman in her late teens or twenties in good health and CMV-seropositive. The sample was PBMCs. The CDR3 is CASSSTGGPYNEQFF. The CDR3 DNA follows: TGTGCCAGCAGCTCCACGGGGGGGCCATACAATGAGCAGTTCTTC.